This TCR beta chain was documented in a study of T cells in Graves' hyperthyroidism and ophthalmopathy. The diagnoses drew upon clinical symptoms, serum thyroxine and TRAb, thyroid ultrasound and orbital computed tomography. With 4 bases clipped from V and 4 bases from J, the junction kept 6 bases outside the gene matches. CDR3 size: 15 residues. Germline CDR1 and CDR2: MDHEN and SYDVKM. This clonotype was picked up many times. TCR beta CDR3 sequences were amplified from RNA transcripts. In the first-round RT-PCR of the TCR CDR3, the HTBI primer set was used. MiXCR was run by TCRdb on the multiplex PCR reads, yielding one entry per CDR3 protein. The top ten clones hold 28% of a sample with roughly 240,000 distinct CDR3 sequences, 16% of them seen once.

The receptor was isolated from a woman aged 18 to 35 with Graves' ophthalmopathy. The chain links TRBV28 to TRBJ2-7; 11 bases fit TRBD2. Sequenced: blood. The CDR3 here is CASSSTGTSGYEQYF. CDR3 DNA: TGTGCCAGCAGTTCTACCGGGACTAGCGGTTACGAGCAGTACTTC.